This T cell receptor beta chain was recovered during a study of blood T cell repertoires in COVID-19. Profiling relied on immunoSEQ multiplex PCR, and the TCRdb table lists in-frame clones only, not all of them. Of around 170,000 clones listed, more than 70% were seen once; the top ten hold more than 7.5%. The age range of participants was about 18 to 90 years, with residence in more than 20 US areas. Cohort 3 donors counted as recovered after two negative PCRs, clearance, or resolved symptoms. The specimen sequenced was PBMCs or T cells enriched from blood (not recorded which). This receptor was obtained from a woman in her twenties or thirties who had recovered from COVID-19.

The CDR3 spells CASMGGPGNTEAFF. CDR3 bases: TGTGCCAGCATGGGGGGGCCGGGGAACACTGAAGCTTTCTTT. The rearrangement uses TRBV28 and TRBJ1-1; perhaps TRBD1 as D (6 bases). Germline V CDR1 and CDR2: MDHEN, SYDVKM. V lost 7 bases and J 1 base, leaving 13 bases between the germline ends. The CDR3 has 14 amino acids.